This T cell receptor beta chain came from a study of PD-1 blockade in classical Hodgkin lymphoma. Study information: Nivolumab 3 mg/kg was given intravenously every 2 weeks.

Brentuximab vedotin exposure varied, and every patient relapsed after autologous stem cell transplantation. Points from the study as a whole: Similar baseline diversity was found in complete responders and newly diagnosed patients. Some patients began nivolumab under 1 year after ASCT. These patients were excluded from later analyses.

Concerning this clone: The antigen remains undetermined.

V shed 1 base, J shed 2 bases, and the junction held 7 bases outside the gene matches. The CDR3 consists of 19 residues. From germline, CDR1 is SEHNR and CDR2 FQNEAQ (reference sequence). Generated by immunoSEQ multiplex PCR, the TCRdb table keeps only in-frame clones and is missing some. The table shows some 150,000 clones, with around 73% occurring only once. The sequenced sample was peripheral blood mononuclear cells (PBMCs), obtained before the second cycle of nivolumab. The receptor's source is a human donor with classical Hodgkin lymphoma. V gene TRBV7-9 combines with J gene TRBJ2-1; 14 bases are shared with TRBD2. The CDR3 region is CASSLGRTSGRTPYNEQFF. The CDR3 bases are TGTGCCAGCAGCTTAGGCAGGACTAGCGGGAGGACGCCCTACAATGAGCAGTTCTTC.